Sequencing of this T cell receptor (beta chain) was carried out in a study of T cell changes during pregnancy in multiple sclerosis. The ends were cut back, 0 bases at V and 1 base at J, with 6 bases in the middle. The CDR3 length is 14 residues. Germline CDR1 and CDR2: MNHEY and SMNVEV (reference sequence). TCRdb keeps only in-frame clones here, not all; method: immunoSEQ multiplex PCR. Of approximately 100,000 clones listed, about 90% are singletons. The material sequenced was peripheral blood, taken before pregnancy. The chain carries TRBV27 and TRBJ1-1; no firm D call. The TCR was taken from a female donor with multiple sclerosis, enrolled in a pregnancy study. CDR3: CASSLSEGNTEAFF. The DNA of the CDR3 is TGTGCCAGCAGTTTATCGGAGGGGAACACTGAAGCTTTCTTT.